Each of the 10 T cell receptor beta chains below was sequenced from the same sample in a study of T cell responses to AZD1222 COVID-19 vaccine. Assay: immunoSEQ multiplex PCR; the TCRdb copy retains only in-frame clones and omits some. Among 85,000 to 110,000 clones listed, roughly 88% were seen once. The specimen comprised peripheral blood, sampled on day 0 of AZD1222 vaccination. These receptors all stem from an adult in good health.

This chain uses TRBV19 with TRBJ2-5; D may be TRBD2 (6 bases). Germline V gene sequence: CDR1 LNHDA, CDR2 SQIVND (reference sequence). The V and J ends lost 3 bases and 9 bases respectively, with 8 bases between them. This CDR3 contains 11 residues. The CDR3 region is CASSMGGAQYF. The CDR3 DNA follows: TGTGCCAGTAGTATGGGCGGGGCCCAGTACTTC.

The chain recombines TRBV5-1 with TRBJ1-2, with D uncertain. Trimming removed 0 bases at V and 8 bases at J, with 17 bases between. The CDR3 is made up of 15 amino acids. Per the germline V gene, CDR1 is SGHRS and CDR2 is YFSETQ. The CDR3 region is CASSLGSPLQGGYTF. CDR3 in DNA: TGCGCCAGCAGCTTGGGATCACCCCTCCAAGGCGGCTACACCTTC.

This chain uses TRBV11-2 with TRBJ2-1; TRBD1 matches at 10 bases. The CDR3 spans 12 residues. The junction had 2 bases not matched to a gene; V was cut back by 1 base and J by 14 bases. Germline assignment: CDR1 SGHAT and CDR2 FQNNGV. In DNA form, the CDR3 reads TGTGCCAGCAGCTTAGGGGACAGGGGAGAGTTCTTC. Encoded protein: CASSLGDRGEFF.

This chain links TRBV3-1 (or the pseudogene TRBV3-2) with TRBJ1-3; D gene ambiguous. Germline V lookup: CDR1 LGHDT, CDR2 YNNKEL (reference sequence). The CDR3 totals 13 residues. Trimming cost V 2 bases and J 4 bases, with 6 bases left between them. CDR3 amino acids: CASSQRRGNTIYF. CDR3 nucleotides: TGTGCCAGCAGCCAACGACGGGGAAACACCATATATTTT.

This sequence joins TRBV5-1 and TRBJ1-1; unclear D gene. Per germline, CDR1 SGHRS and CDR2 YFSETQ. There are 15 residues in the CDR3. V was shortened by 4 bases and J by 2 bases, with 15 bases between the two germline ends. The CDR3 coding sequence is TGCGCCAGCAGCCTCCGCTCGACGGTAAACACTGAAGCTTTCTTT. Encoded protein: CASSLRSTVNTEAFF.

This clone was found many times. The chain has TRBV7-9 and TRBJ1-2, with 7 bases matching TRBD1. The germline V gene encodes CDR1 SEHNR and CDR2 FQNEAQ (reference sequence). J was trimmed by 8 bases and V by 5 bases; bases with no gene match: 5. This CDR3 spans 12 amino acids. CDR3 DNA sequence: TGTGCCAGCAGCCCCGGGACAGTAGGCTACACCTTC. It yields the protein CASSPGTVGYTF.

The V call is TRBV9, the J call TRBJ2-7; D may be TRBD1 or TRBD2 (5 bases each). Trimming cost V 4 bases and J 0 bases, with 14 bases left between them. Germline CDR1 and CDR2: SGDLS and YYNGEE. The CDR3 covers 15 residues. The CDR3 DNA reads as TGTGCCAGCAGCTTTGGGACGGCGAGCTCCTACGAGCAGTACTTC. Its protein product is CASSFGTASSYEQYF.

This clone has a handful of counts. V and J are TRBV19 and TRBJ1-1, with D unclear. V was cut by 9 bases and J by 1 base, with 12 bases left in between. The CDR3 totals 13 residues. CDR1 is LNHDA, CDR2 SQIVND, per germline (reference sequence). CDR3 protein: CASFQDSNTEAFF. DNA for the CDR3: TGTGCCAGCTTCCAGGACTCGAACACTGAAGCTTTCTTT. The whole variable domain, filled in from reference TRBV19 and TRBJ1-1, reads DGGITQSPKYLFRKEGQNVTLSCEQNLNHDAMYWYRQDPGQGLRLIYYSQIVNDFQKGDIAEGYSVSREKKESFPLTVTSAQKNPTAFYLCASFQDSNTEAFFGQGTRLTVV.

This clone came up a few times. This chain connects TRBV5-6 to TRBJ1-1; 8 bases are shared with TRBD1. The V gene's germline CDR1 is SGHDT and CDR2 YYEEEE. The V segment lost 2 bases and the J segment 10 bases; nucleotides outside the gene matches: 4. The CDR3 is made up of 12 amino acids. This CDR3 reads CASSFRQGIAFF. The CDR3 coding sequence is TGTGCCAGCAGCTTTCGACAGGGGATAGCTTTCTTT. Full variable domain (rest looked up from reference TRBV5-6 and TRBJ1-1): DAGVTQSPTHLIKTRGQQVTLRCSPKSGHDTVSWYQQALGQGPQFIFQYYEEEERQRGNFPDRFSGHQFPNYSSELNVNALLLGDSALYLCASSFRQGIAFFGQGTRLTVV.

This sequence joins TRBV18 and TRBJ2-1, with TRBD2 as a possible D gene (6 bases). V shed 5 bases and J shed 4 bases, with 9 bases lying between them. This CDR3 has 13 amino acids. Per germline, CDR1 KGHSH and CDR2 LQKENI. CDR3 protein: CASSIAVYNEQFF. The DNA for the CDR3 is TGTGCCAGCTCAATAGCGGTGTACAATGAGCAGTTCTTC.